The present entry profiles one T cell receptor beta chain with its context. Authors' analysis steps: Nucleated cell counts were estimated from reference gene primer amplification. The data were produced by immunoSEQ multiplex PCR, yet TCRdb's version contains in-frame clones alone and is incomplete. From that table come the V and J calls and clone size; the DNA was used to work out D and trimming. Counted here are about 160,000 clones, over 70% occurring once; the ten biggest clones make up around 2.7%. The CDR3 extends over 13 amino acids. Germline V lookup: CDR1 SGHKS, CDR2 YYEKEE (reference sequence). V shed 2 bases and J 4 bases; nucleotides not matched to a gene: 2. The data are from a study of blood T cell repertoires in COVID-19. Background on the study: Acute-phase and convalescent COVID-19 samples originated in the United States, Italy and Spain. PBMCs, B-cell-depleted T cells, or T cells provided the cDNA or gDNA that made up the material.

The source material was peripheral blood. The chain links TRBV5-5 to TRBJ1-1; TRBD1 matches at 7 bases. This clonotype was sampled from a man between 65 and 85 years old with acute or convalescent COVID-19. The CDR3 bases are TGTGCCAGCAGCTTTGACAGGGCCACTGAAGCTTTCTTT. Translation: CASSFDRATEAFF. The full variable domain, completed using reference TRBV5-5 and TRBJ1-1, is DAGVTQSPTHLIKTRGQQVTLRCSPISGHKSVSWYQQVLGQGPQFIFQYYEKEERGRGNFPDRFSARQFPNYSSELNVNALLLGDSALYLCASSFDRATEAFFGQGTRLTVV.